Included here is one T cell receptor beta chain sequence, with context. This is likely a read error, given that the CDR3 carries no conserved phenylalanine or tryptophan at its end. Until they underwent thyroid surgery, no patient had received any treatment. V was clipped by 0 bases and J by 5 bases; unmatched bases: 7. From germline, CDR1 is DFQATT and CDR2 SNEGSKA (reference sequence). This CDR3 is built from 14 residues. This entry comes from a study of metastatic and nonmetastatic thyroid tumors. Turning to the study itself: The comparison covered peripheral blood and tumor or nodule tissue in malignant and benign thyroid patients.

The authors' processing: The distant-metastasis classifier for papillary thyroid cancer was built from CDR3 differences across clinicopathological groups. TCRdb re-processed the PCR reads through MiXCR. These V and J calls rely on TCRdb rather than the paper's analysis. The data hold about 22,000 clones, with about a third observed a single time. Sample: blood. The receptor was derived from a male donor with papillary thyroid cancer or a benign thyroid nodule (not recorded which). Some clones in this sample may be carry-over from other donors' samples. V gene TRBV20-1 combines with J gene TRBJ2-7; the match to TRBD2 covers 7 bases. CDR3 in amino acids: CSARDGAGKNEQYL. DNA for the CDR3: TGCAGTGCTAGAGATGGAGCGGGAAAGAACGAGCAGTACCTC.